Listed below are T cell receptor beta chains from one sample, sequenced in a study of TIL therapy for anti-PD-1-resistant metastatic lung cancer. The data were produced by immunoSEQ multiplex PCR, yet TCRdb's version contains in-frame clones alone and is incomplete. The sample lists about 55,000 clones; approximately 75% were seen once. This specimen was blood, taken at baseline. The source of these receptors is a person aged 25 to 80 with non-small cell lung cancer. Both conserved end residues are part of each CDR3. The order of the fields is CDR3 protein, CDR3 DNA, D gene, CDR3 length, J gene, V gene, clone size. A D gene is named only where the DNA matches it firmly. A row's size may be missing; if present it is once, few, many or a size class.

CASSPLGLAGANTGELFF TGCGCCAGCAGCCCATTGGGACTAGCGGGGGCGAACACCGGGGAGCTGTTTTTT TRBD2 18 TRBJ2-2 TRBV4-1 NA
CATSDFPFGGSTDTQYF TGTGCCACCAGTGATTTCCCCTTCGGCGGGAGTACAGATACGCAGTATTTT TRBD2 17 TRBJ2-3 TRBV24-1 NA
CATSSPGQGAETQYF TGTGCCACCAGCAGCCCGGGACAGGGAGCAGAGACCCAGTACTTC TRBD1 15 TRBJ2-5 TRBV24-1 NA
CASSAGPSLNTEAFF TGTGCCAGCAGCGCGGGACCGTCCCTAAACACTGAAGCTTTCTTT NA 15 TRBJ1-1 TRBV6-5 NA
CATSGGGTDTQYF TGTGCCACCAGTGGGGGAGGGACAGATACGCAGTATTTT TRBD2 13 TRBJ2-3 TRBV24-1 NA
CASSSPGTGEETQYF TGTGCCAGCAGCAGCCCCGGGACAGGAGAAGAGACCCAGTACTTC TRBD1 15 TRBJ2-5 TRBV5-4 NA
CASSLQGRGANVLTF TGTGCCAGCAGTTTACAGGGGAGAGGGGCCAACGTCCTGACTTTC TRBD1 15 TRBJ2-6 TRBV6-2/TRBV6-3 NA
CASSPRLVLQETQYF TGTGCCAGCAGCCCCCGACTTGTCCTCCAAGAGACCCAGTACTTC NA 15 TRBJ2-5 TRBV7-9 NA
CAWSVRGNYGYTF TGTGCCTGGAGTGTACGAGGGAACTATGGCTACACCTTC NA 13 TRBJ1-2 TRBV30 NA
CASSEWLAGMYNEQFF TGTGCCAGCAGTGAATGGCTAGCGGGAATGTACAATGAGCAGTTCTTC TRBD2 16 TRBJ2-1 TRBV2 medium-sized
CASSSGWNQPQHF TGTGCCAGCAGCTCCGGATGGAATCAGCCCCAGCATTTT NA 13 TRBJ1-5 TRBV7-3 few
CASRSPSGANVLTF TGTGCCAGTAGATCCCCTTCTGGGGCCAACGTCCTGACTTTC NA 14 TRBJ2-6 TRBV19 NA
CSASLGQNYGYTF TGCAGTGCTAGTCTTGGCCAGAACTATGGCTACACCTTC NA 13 TRBJ1-2 TRBV20-1 few
CASSPDGTYEQYF TGTGCCAGCAGCCCGGACGGAACCTACGAGCAGTACTTC NA 13 TRBJ2-7 TRBV12-3/TRBV12-4 NA
CASSQIAGAGNEQFF TGTGCCAGCAGCCAAATAGCGGGAGCTGGCAATGAGCAGTTCTTC TRBD2 15 TRBJ2-1 TRBV4-2 NA
CASSYSTFSYGYTF TGTGCCAGCAGTTACTCGACGTTCTCCTATGGCTACACCTTC NA 14 TRBJ1-2 TRBV6-2/TRBV6-3 NA
CASSLEANTEAFF TGTGCCAGCAGCTTAGAGGCGAACACTGAAGCTTTCTTT NA 13 TRBJ1-1 TRBV7-2 NA
CASSNPGYGYTF TGTGCCAGCAGTAATCCAGGGTATGGCTACACCTTC NA 12 TRBJ1-2 TRBV7-2 few
CASSYSGRGETQYF TGCGCCAGCAGCTATAGCGGGAGAGGTGAGACCCAGTACTTC TRBD2 14 TRBJ2-5 TRBV5-1 NA
CASSQENQPQHF TGTGCCAGCAGCCAAGAGAATCAGCCCCAGCATTTT NA 12 TRBJ1-5 TRBV4-2 NA
CASSPIDMGRRYNEQFF TGTGCCAGCAGTCCAATAGATATGGGTCGGCGTTACAATGAGCAGTTCTTC NA 17 TRBJ2-1 TRBV27 NA
CASSQEFNTQYF TGTGCCAGCAGCCAAGAGTTCAATACGCAGTATTTT NA 12 TRBJ2-3 TRBV3-1/TRBV3-2 few
CSVEEGKDTQYF TGCAGCGTTGAAGAGGGAAAGGATACGCAGTATTTT NA 12 TRBJ2-3 TRBV29-1 few
CASSFEVGAGGPYEQYF TGTGCCAGCAGCTTTGAGGTGGGAGCGGGGGGCCCCTACGAGCAGTACTTC NA 17 TRBJ2-7 TRBV12-1 NA
CASSSGVAGEWRHEQFF TGTGCCAGCAGTTCGGGGGTAGCGGGAGAGTGGCGACATGAGCAGTTCTTC TRBD2 17 TRBJ2-1 TRBV6-2/TRBV6-3 NA
CASSYQGPREQYF TGTGCCAGCAGTTATCAGGGGCCGAGGGAGCAGTACTTC NA 13 TRBJ2-7 TRBV6-5 NA
CASSPVYQETQYF TGTGCCAGTAGCCCAGTCTACCAAGAGACCCAGTACTTC NA 13 TRBJ2-5 TRBV19 NA
CASRSRMGSSPLHF TGTGCCAGCAGAAGCCGGATGGGGAGTTCACCCCTCCACTTT NA 14 TRBJ1-6 TRBV2 once
CASSEVEGNAEAFF TGTGCCAGCAGTGAAGTGGAAGGGAACGCTGAAGCTTTCTTT NA 14 TRBJ1-1 TRBV6-1 NA
CAWTSKGLAGDTQYF TGTGCCTGGACCTCAAAGGGGCTAGCGGGAGATACGCAGTATTTT TRBD2 15 TRBJ2-3 TRBV30 NA
CASSYGRGIGYEQYF TGTGCCAGCAGTTACGGTAGGGGGATCGGATACGAGCAGTACTTC NA 15 TRBJ2-7 TRBV6-2/TRBV6-3 NA
CASSQGLAGPSEQFF TGCGCCAGCAGCCAAGGACTAGCGGGACCGTCGGAGCAGTTCTTC TRBD2 15 TRBJ2-1 TRBV4-3 NA
CASSYGLVQDEQFF TGTGCCAGCAGTTACGGGCTAGTTCAGGATGAGCAGTTCTTC NA 14 TRBJ2-1 TRBV6-5 NA
CASSYSPETQETQYF TGTGCCAGCAGTTACTCTCCTGAGACCCAAGAGACCCAGTACTTC NA 15 TRBJ2-5 TRBV6-5 NA
CASSLRERYGYTF TGTGCCAGCAGTCTCCGGGAGCGCTATGGCTACACCTTC NA 13 TRBJ1-2 TRBV6-5 NA
CASSYPTKGGETQYF TGTGCCAGCAGTTACCCCACAAAGGGGGGAGAGACCCAGTACTTC NA 15 TRBJ2-5 TRBV6-2/TRBV6-3 NA
CASSFTDTQYF TGTGCCAGCAGCTTCACAGATACGCAGTATTTT NA 11 TRBJ2-3 TRBV7-9 few
CASSALTLYNEQFF TGCGCCAGCAGCGCGCTAACACTCTACAATGAGCAGTTCTTC NA 14 TRBJ2-1 TRBV5-1 once
CATSGRLAGTYRARELFF TGTGCCACCTCCGGGCGACTAGCGGGAACCTACCGGGCCAGGGAGCTGTTTTTT TRBD2 18 TRBJ2-2 TRBV28 NA
CASSLDPGSYNEQFF TGTGCCAGCAGCTTAGACCCAGGGTCCTACAATGAGCAGTTCTTC NA 15 TRBJ2-1 TRBV7-2 NA
CASSLVQSGNTIYF TGTGCCAGCAGCTTAGTACAGTCTGGAAACACCATATATTTT NA 14 TRBJ1-3 TRBV11-2 few
CASSLSRIPLEQYF TGTGCCAGCAGTTTATCCCGGATCCCTCTCGAGCAGTACTTC NA 14 TRBJ2-7 TRBV28 NA
CATSDLGALSYEQYF TGTGCCACCAGTGATTTGGGGGCCCTCTCCTACGAGCAGTACTTC NA 15 TRBJ2-7 TRBV24-1 few
CSASAGLADTGELFF TGCAGTGCTAGTGCGGGACTAGCGGACACCGGGGAGCTGTTTTTT TRBD2 15 TRBJ2-2 TRBV20-1 NA
CASSEGGDNEQFF TGTGCCAGCTCAGAGGGAGGAGACAATGAGCAGTTCTTC NA 13 TRBJ2-1 TRBV18 NA
CASSPGLAGGLTGELFF TGCGCCAGCAGCCCAGGACTAGCGGGAGGTCTCACCGGGGAGCTGTTTTTT TRBD2 17 TRBJ2-2 TRBV5-1 few
CASSLGDSINQPQHF TGCGCCAGCAGCTTAGGCGACAGTATCAATCAGCCCCAGCATTTT NA 15 TRBJ1-5 TRBV5-1 NA
CASSSDSNQPQHF TGTGCCAGCTCATCGGACAGCAATCAGCCCCAGCATTTT NA 13 TRBJ1-5 TRBV18 NA
CASSPPNTGELFF TGTGCCAGCAGTCCCCCGAACACCGGGGAGCTGTTTTTT NA 13 TRBJ2-2 TRBV12-3/TRBV12-4 NA
CASSLALGQGRDQPQHF TGTGCCAGCAGCTTAGCCCTAGGCCAAGGTCGCGATCAGCCCCAGCATTTT NA 17 TRBJ1-5 TRBV7-8 NA
CAIRDRSSYEQYF TGTGCCATCAGGGACCGTAGCTCCTACGAGCAGTACTTC NA 13 TRBJ2-7 TRBV10-3 NA